This record concerns one T cell receptor beta chain sequence. Its specificity is unknown. The data stem from a study of CXCR3-negative and CXCR3-positive naive CD8 T cells. Study-wide context: The libraries together contributed 110 million to 150 million TRB reads, each supplying about 1.5 +/- 0.3 million.

Findings and limits, study-wide: Fresh PBMCs served for most assays, and CXCR3 expression fell partially after cryopreservation. Naive CXCR3-positive and CXCR3-negative cells shared similar TRBV-TRBJ usage, unlike memory cells. When CXCR3-positive naive cells were set against CXCR3-negative naive cells, the former had more hydrophobic TRB CDR3s.

The libraries of TRB cDNA were constructed through 5' RACE using UMI labels. TCRdb reanalyzed the 5' RACE reads, giving one entry per CDR3 protein sequence and no DNA. Its clone listing holds around 60,000 distinct CDR3 sequences. The germline gives CDR1 SEHNR, CDR2 FQNEAQ (reference sequence). The CDR3 is 14 residues long. The sample comprised naive CXCR3+ CD8+ T cells from blood. Specified subset: CD45RO-CCR7+CD27+CD95- naive CD8+ T cells expressing CXCR3 (TNR3+). The rearrangement uses TRBV7-9 and TRBJ2-5; with no DNA, the TCRdb D assignment of TRBD1 cannot be verified. The receptor was isolated from a human donor in good health. Some clones in this sample may be carry-over from other donors' samples. CDR3 loop: CASSDQGGQETQYF.